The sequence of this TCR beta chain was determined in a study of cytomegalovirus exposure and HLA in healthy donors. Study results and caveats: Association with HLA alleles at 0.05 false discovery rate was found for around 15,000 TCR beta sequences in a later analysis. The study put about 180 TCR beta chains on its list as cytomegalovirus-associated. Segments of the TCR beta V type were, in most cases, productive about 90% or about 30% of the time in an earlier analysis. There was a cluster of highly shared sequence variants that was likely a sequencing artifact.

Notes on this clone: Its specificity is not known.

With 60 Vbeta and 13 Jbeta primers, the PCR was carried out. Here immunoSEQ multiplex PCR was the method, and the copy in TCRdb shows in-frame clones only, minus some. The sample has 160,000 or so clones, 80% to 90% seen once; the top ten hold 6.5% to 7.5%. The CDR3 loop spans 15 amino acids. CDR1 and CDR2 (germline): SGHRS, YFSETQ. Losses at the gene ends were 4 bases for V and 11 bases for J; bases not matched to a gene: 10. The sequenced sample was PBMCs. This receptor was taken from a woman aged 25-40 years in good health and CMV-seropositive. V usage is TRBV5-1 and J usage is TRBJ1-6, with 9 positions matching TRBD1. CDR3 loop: CASSVGTGLYPPLHF. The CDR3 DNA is TGCGCCAGCAGCGTCGGGACAGGGCTGTATCCACCCCTCCACTTT.